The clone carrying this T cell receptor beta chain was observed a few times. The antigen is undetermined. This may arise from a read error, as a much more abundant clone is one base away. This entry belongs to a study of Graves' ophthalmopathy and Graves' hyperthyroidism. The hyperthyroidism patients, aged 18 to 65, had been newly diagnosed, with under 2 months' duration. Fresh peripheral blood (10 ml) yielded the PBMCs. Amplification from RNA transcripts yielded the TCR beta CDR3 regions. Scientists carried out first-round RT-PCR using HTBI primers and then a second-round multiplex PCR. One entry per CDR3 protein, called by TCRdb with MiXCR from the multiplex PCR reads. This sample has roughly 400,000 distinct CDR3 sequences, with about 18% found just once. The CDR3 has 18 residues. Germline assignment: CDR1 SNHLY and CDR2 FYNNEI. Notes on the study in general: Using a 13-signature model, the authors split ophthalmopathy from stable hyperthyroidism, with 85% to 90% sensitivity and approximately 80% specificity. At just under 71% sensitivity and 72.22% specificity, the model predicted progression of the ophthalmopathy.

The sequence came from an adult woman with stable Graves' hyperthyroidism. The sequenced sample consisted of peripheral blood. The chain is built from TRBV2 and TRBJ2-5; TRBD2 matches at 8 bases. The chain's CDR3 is CASSGSLSRGRLQETKYF. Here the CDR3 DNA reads TGTGCCAGCAGTGGGTCTCTGAGTCGCGGGAGGCTGCAAGAGACCAAGTACTTC.